This TCR beta chain was profiled in a study of Graves' ophthalmopathy and Graves' hyperthyroidism. Amplified material comprised TCR beta CDR3 regions derived from RNA transcripts. Second-round multiplex PCR came after first-round RT-PCR with HTBI primers. TCRdb analysed the multiplex PCR reads with MiXCR anew, one entry per CDR3 protein. Seen here are nearly 400,000 distinct CDR3 sequences, about a sixth observed once, and the top ten hold about 1.4%. Diagnoses were established from clinical symptoms, serum thyroxine, TRAb, thyroid ultrasound and orbital computed tomography. The CDR3 runs to 12 residues. Per germline, CDR1 SNHLY and CDR2 FYNNEI.

The chain carries TRBV2 and TRBJ2-7; D not resolved. The sequence was obtained from a woman aged 18-29 years with Graves' ophthalmopathy. The sequenced material came from peripheral blood. This CDR3 reads CSAKVAPYEQYF. Written as DNA, the CDR3 is TGTTCAGCGAAGGTAGCCCCCTACGAGCAGTACTTC.